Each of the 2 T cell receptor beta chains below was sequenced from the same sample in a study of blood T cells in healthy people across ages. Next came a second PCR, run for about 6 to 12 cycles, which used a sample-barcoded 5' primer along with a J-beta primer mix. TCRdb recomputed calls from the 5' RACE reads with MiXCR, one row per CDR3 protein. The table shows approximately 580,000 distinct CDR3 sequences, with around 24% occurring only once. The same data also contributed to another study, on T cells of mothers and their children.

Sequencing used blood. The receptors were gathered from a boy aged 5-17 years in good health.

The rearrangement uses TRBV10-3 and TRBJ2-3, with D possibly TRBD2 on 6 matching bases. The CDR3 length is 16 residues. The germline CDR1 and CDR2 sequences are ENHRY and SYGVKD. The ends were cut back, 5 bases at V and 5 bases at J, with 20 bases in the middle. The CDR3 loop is CAISSVGLHQEDTQYF. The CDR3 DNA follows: TGTGCCATCAGTTCGGTGGGACTTCATCAGGAAGATACGCAGTATTTT.

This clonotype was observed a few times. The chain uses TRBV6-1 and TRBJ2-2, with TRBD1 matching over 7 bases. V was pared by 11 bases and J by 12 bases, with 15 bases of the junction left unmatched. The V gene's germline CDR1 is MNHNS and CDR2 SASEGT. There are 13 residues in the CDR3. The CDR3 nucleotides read TGTGCCCTCTTGACAGGGATCCGTGGGAAGCTGTTTTTT. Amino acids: CALLTGIRGKLFF.